This TCR beta chain was obtained from a study of cytomegalovirus exposure and HLA in healthy donors. Overall study results and limits: Relative to the approximately 700-donor mean, N-insertions were reportedly fewer in an Asian-associated ancestry cluster in a later analysis. Several of the most significant clusters were apparently associated with common viral pathogens in a later analysis. Previous analysis showed most TCR beta V segments were productive about 87% or about 30% of the time. The authors assumed roughly uniform sequencing depth across donors for presence/absence analyses.

This CDR3 spans 15 amino acids. The germline gives CDR1 SEHNR, CDR2 FQNEAQ (reference sequence). Trimming took 7 bases from V and 7 from J, leaving 20 bases between them. The study ran its PCR with 60 Vbeta and 13 Jbeta primers. Measured with immunoSEQ multiplex PCR; TCRdb has only the in-frame clones, and not every one. The sample yields roughly 120,000 clones, 80% seen once. Details on this clone: The antigen is not known.

Sequencing was done on a sample of PBMCs. The receptor comes from a man aged 25 to 40 in good health and CMV-seronegative. The chain links TRBV7-9 to TRBJ2-1, with D possibly matching TRBD2 (6 bases). The CDR3 DNA sequence: TGTGCCAGCACCCTCCGGGTTGAGGGAGGTAATGAGCAGTTCTTC. This translates into CASTLRVEGGNEQFF.